Listed here is a single TCR beta chain. This sample was taken from a study of identical twins. Healthy Caucasians provided all donations. TCRdb independently ran MiXCR on the 5' RACE reads; one entry per CDR3 protein. The profile shows about 280,000 distinct CDR3 sequences, roughly 8.6% of them singletons. These data were also reused for a study on yellow fever vaccine responses in identical twins.

The receptor was isolated from a woman in her late teens or twenties in good health. Sequenced input: memory (CD45RO+) T cells sorted from blood.

The DNA of the CDR3 is TGTGCCACCAGAGGGACAGCCTACACTGAAGCTTTCTTT. Translating it yields CATRGTAYTEAFF. This chain uses TRBV24-1 with TRBJ1-1; TRBD1 matches 7 bases. Trimming took 7 bases from V and 3 from J; bases not matched to a gene: 4. The CDR3 has 13 amino acids. CDR1 and CDR2 (germline): KGHDR, SFDVKD.